Presented here are 21 T cell receptor beta chains from one specimen sequenced in a study of T cell responses to AZD1222 COVID-19 vaccine. Some clones are missing from TCRdb's copy, which holds only in-frame ones; the method was immunoSEQ multiplex PCR. The sample lists 140,000 to 150,000 clones; about 93% were seen once. The source material was peripheral blood, sampled on day 0 of AZD1222 vaccination. These receptors were obtained from an adult in good health.

The chain combines TRBV19 with TRBJ1-5; tentative D call: TRBD1 (6 bases). This CDR3 has 14 amino acids. Germline V lookup: CDR1 LNHDA, CDR2 SQIVND (reference sequence). The V end lost 0 bases, the J end lost 7 bases, and 10 bases lay between the germline ends. The DNA for the CDR3 is TGTGCCAGTAGTATAGATAGGGGGACCCAGCCCCAGCATTTT. Its protein is CASSIDRGTQPQHF.

In DNA, the CDR3 is TGTGCCAGCAGCTCAGCCGGGACTAGCGGGAGCTTATACGAGCAGTACTTC. Translation gives CASSSAGTSGSLYEQYF. This chain uses TRBV7-9 with TRBJ2-7; 14 nucleotides align to TRBD2. Germline loops: CDR1 SEHNR, CDR2 FQNEAQ (reference sequence). The CDR3 runs to 17 residues. The J segment lost 4 bases and the V segment lost 4 bases, leaving 9 bases of the junction unmatched.

This chain links TRBV28 with TRBJ1-1, with 8 bases lining up with TRBD1. Germline CDR1 reads MDHEN; CDR2 reads SYDVKM. This CDR3 has 14 amino acids. The V and J ends lost 8 bases and 6 bases, in that order; junction bases with no gene match: 11. The CDR3 DNA is TGTGCCAGCGGGACCCAGGGGGCGGGTGCTGAAGCTTTCTTT. This codes for CASGTQGAGAEAFF. The complete variable domain, with remaining parts taken from reference TRBV28 and TRBJ1-1, reads DVKVTQSSRYLVKRTGEKVFLECVQDMDHENMFWYRQDPGLGLRLIYFSYDVKMKEKGDIPEGYSVSREKKERFSLILESASTNQTSMYLCASGTQGAGAEAFFGQGTRLTVV.

The chain recombines TRBV30 with TRBJ1-6; D may be TRBD1 (5 bases). With 0 bases removed from V and 8 bases from J, the gap between germline ends came to 11 bases. Germline V lookup: CDR1 GTSNPN, CDR2 SVGIG (reference sequence). CDR3 length: 14 amino acids. The CDR3 spells CAWSVHWGDSPLHF. CDR3 in DNA: TGTGCCTGGAGTGTACATTGGGGGGATTCACCCCTCCACTTT.

This sequence joins TRBV13 and TRBJ1-4; D remains unclear. The ends were cut back, 0 bases at V and 8 bases at J, with 16 bases in the middle. The germline gives CDR1 PRHDT, CDR2 FYEKMQ (reference sequence). The CDR3 is 16 residues long. CDR3 DNA: TGTGCCAGCAGCTTAGGCCGTGGAGGGTGGGAGGAAAAACTGTTTTTT. It specifies CASSLGRGGWEEKLFF.

The genes are TRBV30 and TRBJ2-5; 9 positions match TRBD1. Germline V gives CDR1 GTSNPN, CDR2 SVGIG (reference sequence). V lost 0 bases to trimming and J lost 3 bases; unmatched junction nucleotides: 8. The CDR3 extends over 16 amino acids. CDR3 sequence reads: CAWSVGTGRMEETQYF. DNA of the CDR3: TGTGCCTGGAGTGTAGGGACAGGGAGAATGGAAGAGACCCAGTACTTC.

This clone is a singleton in its sample. The J gene is TRBJ2-6, the V gene TRBV12-3 or TRBV12-4, with D hard to call. The CDR3 consists of 12 residues. V was trimmed by 8 bases and J by 4 bases, leaving 6 bases between them. The CDR3, as DNA: TGTGCCAGCTGGGGAGGGGCCAACGTCCTGACTTTC. As protein: CASWGGANVLTF.

The chain has TRBV27 and TRBJ1-1; a weak D match, TRBD1 (5 bases). CDR1 is MNHEY, CDR2 SMNVEV, per germline (reference sequence). Trimming removed 0 bases at V and 4 bases at J, with 12 bases between. This CDR3 region has 15 residues. The CDR3 DNA is TGTGCCAGCAGTTTATCTCGGGGCGCGGGCACTGAAGCTTTCTTT. It codes for CASSLSRGAGTEAFF.

This sequence joins TRBV7-2 and TRBJ2-5; D not resolved. Trimming stripped 1 base from V and 1 base from J, with 7 bases between. The germline V gene encodes CDR1 SGHTA and CDR2 FQGNSA. The CDR3 is 14 residues long. The CDR3 is CASSLEGTQETQYF. The DNA for the CDR3 is TGTGCCAGCAGCTTAGAAGGCACCCAAGAGACCCAGTACTTC. The whole variable domain, filled in from reference TRBV7-2 and TRBJ2-5, reads GAGVSQSPSNKVTEKGKDVELRCDPISGHTALYWYRQSLGQGLEFLIYFQGNSAPDKSGLPSDRFSAERTGGSVSTLTIQRTQQEDSAVYLCASSLEGTQETQYFGPGTRLLVL.

The rearrangement joins TRBV10-3 to TRBJ1-3, with D maybe TRBD1 (5 bases). Germline V gene sequence: CDR1 ENHRY, CDR2 SYGVKD. Trimming removed 5 bases at V and 5 bases at J, with 7 bases between. CDR3 length: 12 amino acids. The CDR3 DNA sequence: TGTGCCATCAGTCGACAGAGAAACACCATATATTTT. Translation: CAISRQRNTIYF.

The chain is built from TRBV28 and TRBJ2-7; unclear D gene. V dropped 2 bases and J dropped 7 bases, with 12 bases sitting between them. From germline, CDR1 is MDHEN and CDR2 SYDVKM. This CDR3 comprises 13 residues. The CDR3 spells CASSLGRSEEQYF. The CDR3 DNA is TGTGCCAGCAGTTTAGGCAGGAGTGAGGAGCAGTACTTC.

This clone has just a few counts. The chain joins TRBV30 to TRBJ2-7; D unclear. Germline-derived CDR1 and CDR2 are GTSNPN and SVGIG (reference sequence). This CDR3 is built from 14 residues. Trimming took off 0 bases at V and 0 bases at J, with 9 bases between the two ends. CDR3 in amino acids: CAWSVHTSSYEQYF. CDR3 nucleotides: TGTGCCTGGAGTGTACATACGAGCTCCTACGAGCAGTACTTC.

DNA for the CDR3: TGTGCCAGCAGTAAGACTAGCGGGGACCAAGAGACCCAGTACTTC. It translates to CASSKTSGDQETQYF. The chain uses TRBV28 and TRBJ2-5, with 11 bases matching TRBD2. The CDR3 length is 15 residues. Germline V gives CDR1 MDHEN, CDR2 SYDVKM. V was clipped by 5 bases and J by 0 bases; unmatched bases: 2.

The V call is TRBV5-1, the J call TRBJ2-6; D uncertain. V was trimmed by 0 bases and J by 4 bases, leaving 11 bases between them. Germline V gene lookup returns CDR1 SGHRS and CDR2 YFSETQ. The CDR3 contains 16 residues. CDR3 DNA sequence: TGCGCCAGCAGCTTGGTCACCGGGTCCGGGGCCAACGTCCTGACTTTC. It translates to CASSLVTGSGANVLTF.

Here the CDR3 reads CASSVSLRQGNEQFF. The CDR3 nucleotides are TGTGCCAGCAGCGTTTCGTTGAGGCAGGGGAATGAGCAGTTCTTC. The rearrangement joins TRBV9 to TRBJ2-1; TRBD1 is a possible D gene (6 bases). The germline V gene encodes CDR1 SGDLS and CDR2 YYNGEE. The CDR3 has 15 residues. Trimming left V 2 bases short and J 7 bases short, with 16 bases between.

The chain links TRBV7-9 to TRBJ2-7; 7 bases align to TRBD2. CDR1 and CDR2 (germline): SEHNR, FQNEAQ (reference sequence). V lost 11 bases to trimming and J lost 2 bases; unmatched junction nucleotides: 12. This CDR3 contains 14 residues. As DNA, the CDR3 is TGTGCCTCCATCAGGAGCGGGGAGGCCTACGAGCAGTACTTC. As protein: CASIRSGEAYEQYF. The whole variable domain, filled in from reference TRBV7-9 and TRBJ2-7, reads DTGVSQNPRHKITKRGQNVTFRCDPISEHNRLYWYRQTLGQGPEFLTYFQNEAQLEKSRLLSDRFSAERPKGSFSTLEIQRTEQGDSAMYLCASIRSGEAYEQYFGPGTRLTVT.

This chain joins TRBV25-1 and TRBJ1-2; D uncertain. This CDR3 contains 13 residues. Trimming removed 6 bases at V and 6 bases at J, with 14 bases between. The germline V gene encodes CDR1 MGHDK and CDR2 SYGVNS. The CDR3, as DNA: TGTGCCAGCAGAAAAGAGACGTTTGATGGCTACACCTTC. This codes for CASRKETFDGYTF.

CDR3 amino acids: CASSFGRVQKLSLEFGTEAFF. DNA of the CDR3: TGTGCCAGCAGTTTCGGCAGGGTCCAAAAGCTCTCTCTCGAATTCGGCACTGAAGCTTTCTTT. The chain carries TRBV27 and TRBJ1-1; TRBD1 might be the D (5 bases). The CDR3 runs to 21 residues. Germline assignment: CDR1 MNHEY and CDR2 SMNVEV (reference sequence). V lost 3 bases and J 4 bases, leaving 33 bases between the germline ends.

V usage is TRBV4-1 and J usage is TRBJ1-5; TRBD1 matches 10 bases. The J segment lost 7 bases and the V segment lost 4 bases, leaving 4 bases of the junction unmatched. The CDR3 contains 14 residues. CDR1 and CDR2 from the germline V gene are MGHRA and YSYEKL. CDR3 coding DNA: TGCGCCAGCAGCCGGGACAGGGGAGGACAGCCCCAGCATTTT. Translated, it gives CASSRDRGGQPQHF.

The chain recombines TRBV10-3 with TRBJ2-1; no reliable D call. Germline V gene lookup returns CDR1 ENHRY and CDR2 SYGVKD. There are 14 residues in the CDR3. V lost 8 bases and J 2 bases, leaving 13 bases between the germline ends. The CDR3 is CAIVEQPAYNEQFF. The CDR3 DNA follows: TGTGCCATCGTGGAACAGCCAGCCTACAATGAGCAGTTCTTC.

V is TRBV2 and J is TRBJ2-7; D perhaps matches TRBD1 (6 bases). With 4 bases removed from V and 1 base from J, the gap between germline ends came to 20 bases. This CDR3 is 17 amino acids long. Germline loops: CDR1 SNHLY, CDR2 FYNNEI. CDR3 DNA: TGTGCCAGCAGTGTTAAGAAAACTGGGACACAGTCCTACGAGCAGTACTTC. This encodes CASSVKKTGTQSYEQYF.